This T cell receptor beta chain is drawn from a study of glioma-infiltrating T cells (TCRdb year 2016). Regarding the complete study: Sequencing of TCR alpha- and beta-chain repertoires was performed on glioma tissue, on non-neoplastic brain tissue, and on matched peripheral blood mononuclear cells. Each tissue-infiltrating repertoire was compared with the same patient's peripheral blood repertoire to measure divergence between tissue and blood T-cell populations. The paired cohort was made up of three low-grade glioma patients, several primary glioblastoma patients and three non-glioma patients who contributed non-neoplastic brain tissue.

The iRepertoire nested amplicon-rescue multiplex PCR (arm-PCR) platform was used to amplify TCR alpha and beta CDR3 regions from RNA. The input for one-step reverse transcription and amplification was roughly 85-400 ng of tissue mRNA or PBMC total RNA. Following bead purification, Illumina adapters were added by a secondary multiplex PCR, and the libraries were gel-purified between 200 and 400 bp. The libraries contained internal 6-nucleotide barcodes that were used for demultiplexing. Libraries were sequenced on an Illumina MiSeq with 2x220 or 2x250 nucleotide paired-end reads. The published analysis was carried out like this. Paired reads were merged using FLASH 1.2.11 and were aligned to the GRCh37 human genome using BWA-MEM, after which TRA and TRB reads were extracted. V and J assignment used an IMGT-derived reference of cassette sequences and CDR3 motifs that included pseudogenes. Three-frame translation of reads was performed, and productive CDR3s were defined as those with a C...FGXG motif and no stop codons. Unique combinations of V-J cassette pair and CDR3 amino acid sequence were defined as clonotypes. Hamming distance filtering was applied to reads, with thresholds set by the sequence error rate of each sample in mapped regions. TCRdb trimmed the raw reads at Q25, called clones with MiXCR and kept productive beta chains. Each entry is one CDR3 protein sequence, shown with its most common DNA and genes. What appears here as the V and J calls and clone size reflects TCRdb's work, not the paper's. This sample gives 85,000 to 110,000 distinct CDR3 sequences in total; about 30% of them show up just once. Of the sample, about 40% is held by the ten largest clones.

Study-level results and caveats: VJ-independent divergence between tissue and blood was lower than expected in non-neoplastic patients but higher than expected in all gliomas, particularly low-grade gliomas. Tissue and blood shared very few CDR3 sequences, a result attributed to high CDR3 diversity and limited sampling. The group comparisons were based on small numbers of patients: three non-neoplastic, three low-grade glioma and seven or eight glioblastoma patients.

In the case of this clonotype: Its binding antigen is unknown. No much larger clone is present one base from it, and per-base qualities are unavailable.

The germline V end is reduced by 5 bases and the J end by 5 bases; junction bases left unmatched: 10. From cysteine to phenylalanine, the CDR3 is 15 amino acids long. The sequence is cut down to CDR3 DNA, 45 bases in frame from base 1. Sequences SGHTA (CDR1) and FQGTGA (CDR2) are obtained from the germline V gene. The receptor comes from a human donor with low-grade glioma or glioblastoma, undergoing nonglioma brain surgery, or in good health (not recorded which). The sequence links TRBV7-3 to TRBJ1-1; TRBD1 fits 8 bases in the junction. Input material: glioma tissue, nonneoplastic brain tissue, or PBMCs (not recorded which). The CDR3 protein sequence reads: CASSPGQGMETEAFF. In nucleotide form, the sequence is TGTGCCAGCAGCCCCGGACAGGGAATGGAAACTGAAGCTTTCTTT.